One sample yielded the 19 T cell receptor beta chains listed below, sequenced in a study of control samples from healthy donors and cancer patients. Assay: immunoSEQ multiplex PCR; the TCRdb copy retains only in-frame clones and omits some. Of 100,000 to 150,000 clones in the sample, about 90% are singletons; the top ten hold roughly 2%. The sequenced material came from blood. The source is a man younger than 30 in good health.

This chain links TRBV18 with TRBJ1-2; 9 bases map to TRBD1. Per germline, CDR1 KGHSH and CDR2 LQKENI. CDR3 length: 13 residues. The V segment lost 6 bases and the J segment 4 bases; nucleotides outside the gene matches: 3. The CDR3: CASSQQGAYGYTF. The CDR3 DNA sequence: TGTGCCAGCTCCCAACAGGGGGCCTATGGCTACACCTTC. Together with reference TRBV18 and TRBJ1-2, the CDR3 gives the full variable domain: NAGVMQNPRHLVRRRGQEARLRCSPMKGHSHVYWYRQLPEEGLKFMVYLQKENIIDESGMPKERFSAEFPKEGPSILRIQQVVRGDSAAYFCASSQQGAYGYTFGSGTRLTVV.

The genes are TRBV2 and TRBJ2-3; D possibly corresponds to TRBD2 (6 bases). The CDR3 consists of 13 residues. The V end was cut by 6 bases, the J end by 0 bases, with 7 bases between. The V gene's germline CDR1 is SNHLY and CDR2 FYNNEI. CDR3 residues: CASRLASTDTQYF. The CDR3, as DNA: TGTGCCAGCAGACTAGCTAGCACAGATACGCAGTATTTT.

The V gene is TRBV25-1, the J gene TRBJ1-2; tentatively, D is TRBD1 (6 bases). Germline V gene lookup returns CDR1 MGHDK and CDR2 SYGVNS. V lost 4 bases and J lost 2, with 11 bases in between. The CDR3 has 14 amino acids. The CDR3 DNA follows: TGTGCCAGCAGTGGCCCACAGGGCAACTATGGCTACACCTTC. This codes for CASSGPQGNYGYTF.

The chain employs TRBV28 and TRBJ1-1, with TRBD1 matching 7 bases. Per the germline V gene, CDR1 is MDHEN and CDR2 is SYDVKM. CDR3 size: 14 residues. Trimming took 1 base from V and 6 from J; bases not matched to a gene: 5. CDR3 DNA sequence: TGTGCCAGCAGTTTATCCTACAGGGGCGCTGAAGCTTTCTTT. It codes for CASSLSYRGAEAFF.

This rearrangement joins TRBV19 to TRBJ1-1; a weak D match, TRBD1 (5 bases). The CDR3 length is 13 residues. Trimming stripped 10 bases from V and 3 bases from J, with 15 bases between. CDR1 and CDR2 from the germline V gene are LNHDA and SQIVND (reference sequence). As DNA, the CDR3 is TGTGCCATTAAGGGGCTGCGCGACACTGAAGCTTTCTTT. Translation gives CAIKGLRDTEAFF.

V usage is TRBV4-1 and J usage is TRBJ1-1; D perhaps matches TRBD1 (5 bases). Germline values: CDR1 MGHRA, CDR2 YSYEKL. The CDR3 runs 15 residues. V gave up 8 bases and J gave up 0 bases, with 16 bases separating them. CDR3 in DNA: TGCGCCAGCGGCCCGGCGGGGGTTATGAACACTGAAGCTTTCTTT. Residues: CASGPAGVMNTEAFF.

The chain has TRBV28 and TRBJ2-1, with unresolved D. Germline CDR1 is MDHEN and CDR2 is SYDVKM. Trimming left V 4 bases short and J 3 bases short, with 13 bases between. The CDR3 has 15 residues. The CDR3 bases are TGTGCCAGCAGTTCGGGTGGACGGAGCTACAATGAGCAGTTCTTC. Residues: CASSSGGRSYNEQFF.

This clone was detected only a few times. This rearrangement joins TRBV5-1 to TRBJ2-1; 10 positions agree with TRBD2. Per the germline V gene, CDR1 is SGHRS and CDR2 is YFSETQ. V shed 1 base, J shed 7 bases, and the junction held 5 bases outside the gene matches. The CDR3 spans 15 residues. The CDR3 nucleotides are TGCGCCAGCAGCTTGACTCTAGCGGGAGCGAATGAGCAGTTCTTC. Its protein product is CASSLTLAGANEQFF.

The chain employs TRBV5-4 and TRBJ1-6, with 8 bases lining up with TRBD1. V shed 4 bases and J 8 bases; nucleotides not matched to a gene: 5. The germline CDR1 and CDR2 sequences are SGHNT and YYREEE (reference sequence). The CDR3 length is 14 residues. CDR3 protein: CASSLDRGDSPLHF. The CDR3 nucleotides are TGTGCCAGCAGCCTAGACAGGGGTGATTCACCCCTCCACTTT.

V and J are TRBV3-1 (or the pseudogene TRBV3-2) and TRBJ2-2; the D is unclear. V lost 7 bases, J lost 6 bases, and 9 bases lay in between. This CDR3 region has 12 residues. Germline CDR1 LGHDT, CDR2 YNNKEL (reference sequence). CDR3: CASTTTAGELFF. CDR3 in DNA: TGTGCCAGCACTACTACCGCCGGGGAGCTGTTTTTT.

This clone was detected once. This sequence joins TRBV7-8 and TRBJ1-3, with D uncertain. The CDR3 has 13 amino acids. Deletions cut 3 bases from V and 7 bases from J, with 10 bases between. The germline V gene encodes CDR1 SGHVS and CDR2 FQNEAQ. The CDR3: CASSFAGFNTIYF. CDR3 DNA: TGTGCCAGCAGCTTCGCCGGGTTCAACACCATATATTTT.

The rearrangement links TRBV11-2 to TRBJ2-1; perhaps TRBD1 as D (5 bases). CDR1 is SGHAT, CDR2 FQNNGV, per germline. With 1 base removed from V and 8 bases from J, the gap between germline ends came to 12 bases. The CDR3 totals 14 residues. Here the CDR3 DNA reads TGTGCCAGCAGCTTAGTTAGACAGCCCGATGAGCAGTTCTTC. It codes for CASSLVRQPDEQFF.

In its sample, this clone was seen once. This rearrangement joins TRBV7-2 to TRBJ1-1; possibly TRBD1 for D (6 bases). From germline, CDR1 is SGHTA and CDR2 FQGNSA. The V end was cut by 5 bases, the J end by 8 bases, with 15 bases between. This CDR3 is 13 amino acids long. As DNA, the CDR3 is TGTGCCAGCAGCCGTCGGACAGTCGGCGAAGCTTTCTTT. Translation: CASSRRTVGEAFF.

The CDR3, as DNA: TGTGCCAGTACAACAGGGGGCAGACAGCCCCAGCATTTT. It codes for CASTTGGRQPQHF. The J gene is TRBJ1-5, the V gene TRBV19, with 9 bases aligning to TRBD1. This CDR3 comprises 13 residues. Per the germline V gene, CDR1 is LNHDA and CDR2 is SQIVND (reference sequence). The junction had 5 bases not matched to a gene; V was cut back by 7 bases and J by 7 bases.

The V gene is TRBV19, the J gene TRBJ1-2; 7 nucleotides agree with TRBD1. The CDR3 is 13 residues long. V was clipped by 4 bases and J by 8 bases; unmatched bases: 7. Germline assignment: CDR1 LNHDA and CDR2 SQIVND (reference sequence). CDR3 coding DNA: TGTGCCAGTAGTACGGACAGGTTTGGAGGCTACACCTTC. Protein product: CASSTDRFGGYTF.

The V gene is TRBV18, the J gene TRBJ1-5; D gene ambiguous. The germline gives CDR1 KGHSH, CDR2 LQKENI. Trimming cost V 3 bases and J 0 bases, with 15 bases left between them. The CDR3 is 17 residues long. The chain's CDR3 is CASSPLMPDYSNQPQHF. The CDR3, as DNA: TGTGCCAGCTCACCGCTTATGCCAGACTATAGCAATCAGCCCCAGCATTTT.

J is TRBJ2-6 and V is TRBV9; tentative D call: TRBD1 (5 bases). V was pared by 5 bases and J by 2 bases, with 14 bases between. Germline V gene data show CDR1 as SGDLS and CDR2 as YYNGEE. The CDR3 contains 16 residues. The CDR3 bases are TGTGCCAGCAGTGACATTAGGGGTGCTGGGGCCAACGTCCTGACTTTC. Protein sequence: CASSDIRGAGANVLTF.

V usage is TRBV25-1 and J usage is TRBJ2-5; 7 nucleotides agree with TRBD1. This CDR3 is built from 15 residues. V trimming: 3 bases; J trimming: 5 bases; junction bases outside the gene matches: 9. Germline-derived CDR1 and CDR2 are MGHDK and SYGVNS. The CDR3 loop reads CASSEGRQGEETQYF. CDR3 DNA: TGTGCCAGCAGTGAGGGTCGTCAGGGGGAGGAGACCCAGTACTTC.

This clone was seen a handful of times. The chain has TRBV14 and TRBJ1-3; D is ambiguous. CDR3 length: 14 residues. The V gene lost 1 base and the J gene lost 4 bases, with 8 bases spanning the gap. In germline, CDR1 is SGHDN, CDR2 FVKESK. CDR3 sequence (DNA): TGTGCCAGCAGCCAAGTACCAGCCGGAAACACCATATATTTT. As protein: CASSQVPAGNTIYF. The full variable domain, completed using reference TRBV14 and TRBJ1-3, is EAGVTQFPSHSVIEKGQTVTLRCDPISGHDNLYWYRRVMGKEIKFLLHFVKESKQDESGMPNNRFLAERTGGTYSTLKVQPAELEDSGVYFCASSQVPAGNTIYFGEGSWLTVV.